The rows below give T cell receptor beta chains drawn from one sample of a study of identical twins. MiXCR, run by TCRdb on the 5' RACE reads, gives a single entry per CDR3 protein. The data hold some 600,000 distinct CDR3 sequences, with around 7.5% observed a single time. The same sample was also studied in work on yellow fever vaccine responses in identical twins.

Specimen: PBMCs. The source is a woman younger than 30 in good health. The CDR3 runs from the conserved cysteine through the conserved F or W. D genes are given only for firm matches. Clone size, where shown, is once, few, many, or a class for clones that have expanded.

CASSLRGGPQQFF,TGTGCCAGCAGCCTGCGGGGGGGGCCACAGCAGTTCTTC,TRBD2,TRBJ2-1,TRBV7-8,.
CASSSTIGTSGYYNEQFF,TGTGCCAGCAGTTCAACTATCGGGACTAGCGGATACTACAATGAGCAGTTCTTC,TRBD2,TRBJ2-1,TRBV6-5,once
CASSSGTSGRTGTDTQYF,TGCGCCAGCAGCTCCGGGACTAGCGGGAGGACAGGCACAGATACGCAGTATTTT,TRBD2,TRBJ2-3,TRBV5-1,few
CASVGTSVSEQFF,TGCGCCAGCGTCGGGACTAGCGTCAGTGAGCAGTTCTTC,TRBD2,TRBJ2-1,TRBV5-1,many
CSAPGLAGPYEQYF,TGCAGTGCCCCGGGTCTAGCGGGCCCCTACGAGCAGTACTTC,TRBD2,TRBJ2-7,TRBV20-1,many
CASSPGQVILAKNIQYF,TGCGCCAGCAGCCCGGGACAAGTAATACTAGCCAAAAACATTCAGTACTTC,.,TRBJ2-4,TRBV5-1,few
CASSQVTAGNEQFF,TGTGCCAGCAGCCAAGTAACAGCAGGAAATGAGCAGTTCTTC,.,TRBJ2-1,TRBV14,.
CASSPAGAGSYEQYF,TGTGCCAGCAGTCCAGCGGGGGCGGGCTCCTACGAGCAGTACTTC,TRBD2,TRBJ2-7,TRBV6-1,few
CSARDYLLNSNQPQHF,TGCAGTGCTAGAGATTATTTACTCAATAGCAATCAGCCCCAGCATTTT,.,TRBJ1-5,TRBV20-1,.
CASSEDRGNYGYTF,TGTGCCAGCAGTGAGGACAGGGGAAACTATGGCTACACCTTC,TRBD1,TRBJ1-2,TRBV6-1,many
CASSYGLGGAGGDTQYF,TGTGCCAGCAGTTATGGCCTAGGCGGGGCTGGAGGAGATACGCAGTATTTT,.,TRBJ2-3,TRBV6-2/TRBV6-3,.
CASSKDRAKITNEKLFF,TGTGCCAGCAGCAAGGACAGGGCCAAAATAACTAATGAAAAACTGTTTTTT,TRBD1,TRBJ1-4,TRBV12-3/TRBV12-4,.
CSARGSTSGIQETQYF,TGCAGTGCTAGAGGTTCGACTAGCGGGATCCAAGAGACCCAGTACTTC,TRBD2,TRBJ2-5,TRBV20-1,many
CASSYGTGGVNTEAFF,TGTGCCAGCAGTTACGGGACAGGGGGAGTGAACACTGAAGCTTTCTTT,TRBD1,TRBJ1-1,TRBV6-5,.
CASRTRRVGDTEAFF,TGTGCCAGCAGGACACGCAGGGTCGGGGACACTGAAGCTTTCTTT,.,TRBJ1-1,TRBV6-1,few
CSARVRQGGDTQYF,TGCAGTGCTAGAGTCCGACAGGGGGGAGATACGCAGTATTTT,TRBD1,TRBJ2-3,TRBV20-1,few
CASSQGGVLSNQPQHF,TGTGCCAGCAGCCAAGGGGGGGTGCTGAGCAATCAGCCCCAGCATTTT,.,TRBJ1-5,TRBV3-1,few
CASMTHSGNTIYF,TGTGCCAGCATGACGCACTCTGGAAACACCATATATTTT,.,TRBJ1-3,TRBV27,.
CASSRPKDEKNTGELFF,TGCGCCAGCAGTCGCCCGAAGGACGAAAAGAACACCGGGGAGCTGTTTTTT,.,TRBJ2-2,TRBV23-1,few
CASSPAGLAGFSIDTQYF,TGTGCCAGCAGCCCAGCGGGACTAGCGGGTTTTAGCATAGATACGCAGTATTTT,TRBD2,TRBJ2-3,TRBV6-1,.
CASSLAWSGFTGANVLTF,TGTGCCAGCAGCTTAGCGTGGAGCGGCTTTACTGGGGCCAACGTCCTGACTTTC,.,TRBJ2-6,TRBV5-4,.
CASSASGRGEKLFF,TGTGCCAGCAGCGCTTCCGGTAGAGGAGAAAAACTGTTTTTT,.,TRBJ1-4,TRBV7-9,.
CASSQPRTGNTEAFF,TGCGCCAGCAGCCAACCTAGAACAGGGAACACTGAAGCTTTCTTT,.,TRBJ1-1,TRBV4-1,once
CASSYGGSGELFF,TGTGCCAGCAGTTACGGCGGGTCCGGGGAGCTGTTTTTT,.,TRBJ2-2,TRBV6-5,many
CASSSSTGDRVGDTQYF,TGTGCCAGCAGCTCTTCAACGGGGGACAGGGTCGGCGATACGCAGTATTTT,TRBD1,TRBJ2-3,TRBV13,.
CSASRQGIDSNQPQHF,TGCAGTGCTAGTCGTCAGGGAATTGATAGCAATCAGCCCCAGCATTTT,.,TRBJ1-5,TRBV20-1,.
CASSLGGGAGGNTEAFF,TGCGCCAGCAGCTTGGGAGGGGGCGCGGGAGGAAACACTGAAGCTTTCTTT,TRBD1,TRBJ1-1,TRBV5-1,.
CASSSSGLALTYEQYF,TGCGCCAGCAGCTCTTCGGGACTAGCGTTAACCTACGAGCAGTACTTC,TRBD2,TRBJ2-7,TRBV5-1,many
CASSPRLAGGTNEQFF,TGTGCCAGCAGTCCCAGACTAGCGGGGGGGACCAATGAGCAGTTCTTC,TRBD2,TRBJ2-1,TRBV28,.
CASSYANEKLFF,TGTGCCAGCAGTTACGCTAATGAAAAACTGTTTTTT,.,TRBJ1-4,TRBV12-3/TRBV12-4,many
CASSKDPLVYGYTF,TGCGCCAGCAGCAAAGACCCGCTCGTCTATGGCTACACCTTC,.,TRBJ1-2,TRBV5-1,many
CASSSLTVRNSNQPQHF,TGTGCCAGCAGTTCATTGACAGTTCGAAATAGCAATCAGCCCCAGCATTTT,.,TRBJ1-5,TRBV12-3/TRBV12-4,.
CASDGGWGQGELFF,TGTGCCAGCGACGGAGGTTGGGGGCAAGGGGAGCTGTTTTTT,.,TRBJ2-2,TRBV12-3/TRBV12-4,.
CASSIGSGRPSTDTQYF,TGCGCCAGCAGCATTGGAAGCGGACGCCCTAGCACAGATACGCAGTATTTT,.,TRBJ2-3,TRBV5-1,few
CASQGGTNYGYTF,TGTGCCTCACAGGGGGGGACTAACTATGGCTACACCTTC,TRBD1,TRBJ1-2,TRBV7-9,.
CASSKAGGGRGYNEQFF,TGTGCCAGCAGCAAAGCTGGCGGGGGGAGGGGTTACAATGAGCAGTTCTTC,.,TRBJ2-1,TRBV21-1,.
CASSNRGRSSDTQYF,TGCGCCAGCAGTAACAGAGGGCGATCATCAGATACGCAGTATTTT,.,TRBJ2-3,TRBV4-1,.
CATGRTGWYGELFF,TGTGCCACCGGTAGGACAGGGTGGTATGGGGAGCTGTTTTTT,TRBD1,TRBJ2-2,TRBV15,many
CASSFTGGQPQHF,TGTGCCAGCAGTTTTACAGGGGGTCAGCCCCAGCATTTT,TRBD1,TRBJ1-5,TRBV6-2/TRBV6-3,few
CASSGASGENTGELFF,TGTGCCAGCAGCGGAGCTAGCGGGGAGAACACCGGGGAGCTGTTTTTT,TRBD2,TRBJ2-2,TRBV9,.
CASSLDRDGTEAFF,TGCGCCAGCAGCTTAGACAGGGATGGCACTGAAGCTTTCTTT,TRBD1,TRBJ1-1,TRBV5-1,many
CEDPSGELFF,TGCGAAGACCCCTCAGGGGAGCTGTTTTTT,.,TRBJ2-2,TRBV7-7,.
CAGTDAGQETQYF,TGTGCCGGCACCGACGCGGGGCAAGAGACCCAGTACTTC,.,TRBJ2-5,TRBV12-3/TRBV12-4,.
CASTRDRGGRETQYF,TGTGCCAGCACCCGGGACAGGGGGGGGCGAGAGACCCAGTACTTC,TRBD1,TRBJ2-5,TRBV27,.
CASSQGLNQPQHF,TGCGCCAGCAGCCAGGGACTTAATCAGCCCCAGCATTTT,.,TRBJ1-5,TRBV4-1,many
CSAGLAGAQETQYF,TGCAGCGCCGGACTAGCGGGGGCTCAAGAGACCCAGTACTTC,TRBD2,TRBJ2-5,TRBV29-1,many
CASRADVGEQYF,TGTGCCAGCAGGGCGGACGTTGGCGAGCAGTACTTC,.,TRBJ2-7,TRBV2,many
CASSLGRQWRSEKETQYF,TGTGCCAGCAGTTTAGGTCGGCAGTGGCGCTCCGAAAAAGAGACCCAGTACTTC,.,TRBJ2-5,TRBV12-3/TRBV12-4,.
CSARTGTGQETQYF,TGCAGTGCCCGGACCGGGACAGGGCAAGAGACCCAGTACTTC,TRBD1,TRBJ2-5,TRBV20-1,.
CASSSGGYQTQYF,TGTGCCAGCAGTTCTGGAGGCTACCAGACCCAGTACTTC,.,TRBJ2-5,TRBV12-3/TRBV12-4,.